The 16 T cell receptor beta chains presented below share a single source sample, sequenced in a study of graft-versus-host responses after intestinal transplantation. Their target antigens are unknown. Clones were sequenced by immunoSEQ multiplex PCR, and TCRdb holds only the in-frame ones, with some missing. The repertoire holds about 89,000 clones, with 92% as singletons. The source was unstimulated CD4+ T cells sorted from spleen or lymph node cells, collected before intestinal transplant. These receptors all stem from a human donor who received an intestinal transplant.

For this clone: Distinct nucleotide sequences in the sample also encode this CDR3. The chain carries TRBV7-8 and TRBJ2-1; 16 bases are shared with TRBD2. Germline V gene lookup returns CDR1 SGHVS and CDR2 FQNEAQ. V dropped 2 bases and J dropped 6; count of bases not matched to a gene: 13. There are 20 residues in the CDR3. The CDR3: CASSLWEGGLAGGLGNEQFF. The DNA of the CDR3 is TGTGCCAGCAGCTTATGGGAGGGGGGACTAGCGGGAGGGCTCGGCAATGAGCAGTTCTTC.

This chain links TRBV6-6 with TRBJ1-2, with no clear D. The CDR3 is made up of 13 amino acids. Germline lookup yields CDR1 MNHNY and CDR2 SVGAGI (reference sequence). The germline V and J ends were trimmed by 6 bases and 2 bases, with 10 bases remaining between them. The CDR3 DNA reads TGTGCCAGCAGCACCCCTCCAAACTATGGCTACACCTTC. Its translation: CASSTPPNYGYTF.

On this clone itself: Relative to the germline gene, one junction end is altered; a read error may explain this. The rearrangement uses TRBV13 and TRBJ2-1, with 9 bases matching TRBD2. The CDR3 loop spans 16 amino acids. CDR1 is PRHDT and CDR2 is FYEKMQ in the germline V gene (reference sequence). The CDR3 nucleotides are TGTGCCAGCAGCTTAAAGGGGGGGACTAGCTACCATGAGCAGTTCTTC. Translated: CASSLKGGTSYHEQFF.

This clone occurred once. The chain uses TRBV9 and TRBJ1-1; D uncertain. Looked up from germline, CDR1 is SGDLS and CDR2 is YYNGEE. CDR3 length equals 12 residues. The V and J ends lost 2 bases and 1 base respectively, with 3 bases between them. CDR3 nucleotides: TGTGCCAGCAGCGTCGCGAACACTGAAGCTTTCTTT. Its protein is CASSVANTEAFF.

The V and J genes are TRBV23-1 and TRBJ2-3; the match to TRBD2 covers 7 bases. TRBV23-1 is identified as an open reading frame with a role that is uncertain. The CDR3 runs 17 residues. The ends lost 0 bases at V and 1 base at J; junction bases unmatched: 7. CDR3 sequence: CASSQSPHSGRTDTQYF. The DNA for the CDR3 is TGCGCCAGCAGTCAATCTCCGCATAGCGGGCGCACAGATACGCAGTATTTT.

The chain links TRBV19 to TRBJ2-7, with 7 bases fitting TRBD1. J was trimmed by 2 bases and V by 4 bases; bases with no gene match: 8. CDR3 length: 15 residues. From germline, CDR1 is LNHDA and CDR2 SQIVND (reference sequence). CDR3 sequence: CASSTAGQGAYEQYF. The CDR3 nucleotides read TGTGCCAGTAGTACCGCCGGGCAGGGGGCCTACGAGCAGTACTTC.

The chain has TRBV12-2 and TRBJ1-6; TRBD1 is the table's D call and was not checked against the DNA. TRBV12-2 is described as a pseudogene. This CDR3 has 17 residues. CDR3 residues: CASRLKHLPGNNSPLHF. As DNA, the CDR3 is TGTGCAAGTCGCTTAAAACACCTTCCAGGGAATAATTCACCCCTCCACTTT.

The J gene is TRBJ1-3, the V gene TRBV5-4; TRBD1 matches at 7 bases. Germline V CDR1 and CDR2: SGHNT, YYREEE (reference sequence). The CDR3 is 14 residues long. Trimming at V came to 3 bases and at J to 4 bases, leaving 4 bases not matched to a gene. CDR3 sequence (DNA): TGTGCCAGCAGCTCGACAGGGAAAGGAAACACCATATATTTT. This sequence encodes CASSSTGKGNTIYF.

V usage is TRBV7-9 and J usage is TRBJ2-3, with 8 bases fitting TRBD1. This CDR3 is 18 amino acids long. The ends lost 5 bases at V and 0 bases at J; junction bases unmatched: 13. Germline V CDR1 and CDR2: SEHNR, FQNEAQ (reference sequence). CDR3 bases: TGTGCCAGCAGCAAAGGACAGGGCGGGCCGGCTAGCACAGATACGCAGTATTTT. Translating gives CASSKGQGGPASTDTQYF. The whole variable domain, remainder taken from reference TRBV7-9 and TRBJ2-3, is DTGVSQNPRHKITKRGQNVTFRCDPISEHNRLYWYRQTLGQGPEFLTYFQNEAQLEKSRLLSDRFSAERPKGSFSTLEIQRTEQGDSAMYLCASSKGQGGPASTDTQYFGPGTRLTVL.

About this clone itself: At one end, the junction sequence differs from germline, possibly due to a read error. This chain connects TRBV6-1 to TRBJ1-2, with D uncertain. Germline CDR1 reads MNHNS; CDR2 reads SASEGT. The CDR3 runs 15 residues. The CDR3: CASSEERVGTYSYTF. CDR3 in DNA: TGTGCCAGCAGTGAAGAACGGGTCGGCACCTATAGCTACACCTTC.

The chain is built from TRBV19 and TRBJ1-2; D is possibly TRBD1 (5 bases). The CDR3 is made up of 12 amino acids. Germline V gives CDR1 LNHDA, CDR2 SQIVND (reference sequence). V was cut by 3 bases and J by 7 bases, with 9 bases left in between. The CDR3 sequence: CASSIPGAGYTF. The CDR3 bases are TGTGCCAGTAGTATTCCCGGGGCTGGCTACACCTTC. The full variable domain, with the rest looked up from reference TRBV19 and TRBJ1-2, is DGGITQSPKYLFRKEGQNVTLSCEQNLNHDAMYWYRQDPGQGLRLIYYSQIVNDFQKGDIAEGYSVSREKKESFPLTVTSAQKNPTAFYLCASSIPGAGYTFGSGTRLTVV.

The rearrangement joins TRBV9 to TRBJ2-2; TRBD1 is a possible D gene (5 bases). The germline V and J ends were trimmed by 4 bases and 4 bases, with 14 bases remaining between them. This CDR3 is built from 15 residues. The germline V gene encodes CDR1 SGDLS and CDR2 YYNGEE. In nucleotides, the CDR3 is TGTGCCAGCAGCCTCGGACACAGTCCCACCGGGGAGCTGTTTTTT. Translated: CASSLGHSPTGELFF.

This sequence joins TRBV10-3 and TRBJ2-1; 8 bases align to TRBD1. CDR1 ENHRY and CDR2 SYGVKD come from the germline V gene. Trimming took 8 bases from V and 7 from J; bases not matched to a gene: 7. CDR3 size: 13 residues. CDR3 DNA sequence: TGTGCCATCCGGGCGGGACAGGTGAATGAGCAGTTCTTC. Protein sequence: CAIRAGQVNEQFF.

This clone occurred once. V and J are TRBV4-2 and TRBJ2-5; TRBD1 matches 10 bases. CDR1 LGHNA and CDR2 YNFKEQ come from the germline V gene. V shed 3 bases and J 4 bases; nucleotides not matched to a gene: 8. This CDR3 has 16 amino acids. CDR3: CASSQGDRGGRETQYF. For the CDR3, the DNA is TGTGCCAGCAGCCAGGGGGACAGGGGAGGTCGAGAGACCCAGTACTTC.

This rearrangement joins TRBV2 to TRBJ1-4, with TRBD1 as a possible D gene (6 bases). CDR3 size: 15 residues. The germline gives CDR1 SNHLY, CDR2 FYNNEI. Trimming pared 7 bases from V and 4 bases from J, leaving 16 bases between. The CDR3 DNA reads as TGTGCCAGCATGCGGGGGGGCCGGAGTAATGAAAAACTGTTTTTT. It codes for CASMRGGRSNEKLFF.

This clone was detected once. The J gene is TRBJ2-2, the V gene TRBV27; TRBD1 aligns across 9 bases. With V trimmed by 5 bases and J by 4 bases, 5 bases remained unmatched. There are 15 residues in the CDR3. Germline values: CDR1 MNHEY, CDR2 SMNVEV (reference sequence). The DNA for the CDR3 is TGTGCCAGCAGTGCGACAGGGGGAAGCACCGGGGAGCTGTTTTTT. Amino acids: CASSATGGSTGELFF.